The entry below describes one T cell receptor (beta chain). Here immunoSEQ multiplex PCR was the method, and the copy in TCRdb shows in-frame clones only, minus some. The repertoire holds over 80,000 clones, with 70% to 90% as singletons. Collection occurred without any documented infections or immune events in donors. The CDR3 length is 15 residues. Germline CDR1 GTSNPN, CDR2 SVGIG (reference sequence). V lost 0 bases and J lost 1, with 12 bases in between. This specimen belongs to a study of identifying expanded T cells in peripheral blood. The receptor comes from a person between 18 and 75 years old in good health. V gene TRBV30 combines with J gene TRBJ1-1; no reliable D call. Sequenced sample: blood. In nucleotides, the CDR3 is TGTGCCTGGAGTGTATCCGGAGTACCGAACACTGAAGCTTTCTTT. Its translation: CAWSVSGVPNTEAFF.